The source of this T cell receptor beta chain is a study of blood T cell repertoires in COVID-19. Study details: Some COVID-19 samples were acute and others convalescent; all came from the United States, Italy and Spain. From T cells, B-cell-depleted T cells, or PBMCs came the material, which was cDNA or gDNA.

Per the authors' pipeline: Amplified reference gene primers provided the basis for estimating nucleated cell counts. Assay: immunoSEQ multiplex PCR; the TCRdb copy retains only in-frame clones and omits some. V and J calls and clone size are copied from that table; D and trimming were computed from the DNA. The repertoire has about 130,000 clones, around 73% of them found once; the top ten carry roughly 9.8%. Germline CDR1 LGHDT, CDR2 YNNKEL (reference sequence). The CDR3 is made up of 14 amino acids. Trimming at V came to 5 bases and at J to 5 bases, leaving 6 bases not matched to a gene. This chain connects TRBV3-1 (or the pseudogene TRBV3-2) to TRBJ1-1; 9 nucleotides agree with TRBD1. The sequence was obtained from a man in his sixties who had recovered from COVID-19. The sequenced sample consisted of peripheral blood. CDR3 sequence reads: CASSFHDRGTEAFF. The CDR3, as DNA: TGTGCCAGCAGCTTCCATGACAGGGGGACTGAAGCTTTCTTT.